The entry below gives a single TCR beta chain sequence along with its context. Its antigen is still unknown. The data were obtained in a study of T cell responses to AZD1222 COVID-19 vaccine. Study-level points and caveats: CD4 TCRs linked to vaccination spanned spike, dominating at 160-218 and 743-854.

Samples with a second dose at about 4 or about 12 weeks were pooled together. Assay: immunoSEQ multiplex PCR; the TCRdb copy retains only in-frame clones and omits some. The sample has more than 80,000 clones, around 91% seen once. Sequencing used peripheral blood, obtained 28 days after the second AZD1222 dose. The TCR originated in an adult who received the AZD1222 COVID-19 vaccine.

CDR3 nucleotides: TGTGCCAGCAGTGAAGCGTATAATTCACCCCTCCACTTT. As protein: CASSEAYNSPLHF. The chain employs TRBV6-1 and TRBJ1-6; D is uncertain. With 0 bases removed from V and 4 bases from J, the gap between germline ends came to 1 base. Germline CDR1 is MNHNS and CDR2 is SASEGT. The CDR3 runs 13 residues.